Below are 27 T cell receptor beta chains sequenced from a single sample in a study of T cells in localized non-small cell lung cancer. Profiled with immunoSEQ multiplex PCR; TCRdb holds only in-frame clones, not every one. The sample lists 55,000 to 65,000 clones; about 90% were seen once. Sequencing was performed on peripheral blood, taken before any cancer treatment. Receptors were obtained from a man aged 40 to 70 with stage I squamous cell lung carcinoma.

The CDR3 protein is CAWSETYPVTQYF. In nucleotides, the CDR3 is TGTGCCTGGAGTGAGACTTACCCGGTTACGCAGTATTTT. This chain uses TRBV30 with TRBJ2-3, with D unresolved. V was clipped by 1 base and J by 8 bases, with 13 bases between them. Germline V gene lookup returns CDR1 GTSNPN and CDR2 SVGIG (reference sequence). This CDR3 contains 13 residues.

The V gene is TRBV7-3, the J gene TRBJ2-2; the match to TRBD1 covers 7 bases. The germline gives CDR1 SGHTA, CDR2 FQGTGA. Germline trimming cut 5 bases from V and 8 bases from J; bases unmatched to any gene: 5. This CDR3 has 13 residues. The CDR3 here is CASSTRQGGELFF. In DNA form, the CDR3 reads TGTGCCAGCAGCACTCGACAGGGTGGGGAGCTGTTTTTT.

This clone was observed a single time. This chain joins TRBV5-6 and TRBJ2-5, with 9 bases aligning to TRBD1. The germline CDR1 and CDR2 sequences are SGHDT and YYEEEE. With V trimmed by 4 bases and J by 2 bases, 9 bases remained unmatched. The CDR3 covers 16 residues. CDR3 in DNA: TGTGCCAGCAGCGAATCTGGGACAGGGCGGCAAGAGACCCAGTACTTC. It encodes CASSESGTGRQETQYF. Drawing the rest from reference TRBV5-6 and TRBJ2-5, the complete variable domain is DAGVTQSPTHLIKTRGQQVTLRCSPKSGHDTVSWYQQALGQGPQFIFQYYEEEERQRGNFPDRFSGHQFPNYSSELNVNALLLGDSALYLCASSESGTGRQETQYFGPGTRLLVL.

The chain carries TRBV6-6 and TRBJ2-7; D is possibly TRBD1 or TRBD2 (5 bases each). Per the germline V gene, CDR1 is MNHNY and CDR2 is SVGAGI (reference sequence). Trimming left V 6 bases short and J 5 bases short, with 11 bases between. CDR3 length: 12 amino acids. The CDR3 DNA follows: TGTGCCAGCAGCCCTGGGGGTGACGAGCAGTACTTC. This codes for CASSPGGDEQYF.

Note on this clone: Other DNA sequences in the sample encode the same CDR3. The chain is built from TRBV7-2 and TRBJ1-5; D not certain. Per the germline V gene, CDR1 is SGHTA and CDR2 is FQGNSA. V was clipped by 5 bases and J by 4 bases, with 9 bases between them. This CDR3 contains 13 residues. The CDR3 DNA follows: TGTGCCAGCAGCCCAAATAGTAATCAGCCCCAGCATTTT. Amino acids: CASSPNSNQPQHF.

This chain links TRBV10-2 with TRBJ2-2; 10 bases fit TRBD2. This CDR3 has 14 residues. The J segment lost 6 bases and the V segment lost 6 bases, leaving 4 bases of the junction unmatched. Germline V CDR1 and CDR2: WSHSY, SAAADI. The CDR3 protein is CASRLAGVSGELFF. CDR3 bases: TGCGCCAGCAGGCTAGCGGGAGTTTCCGGGGAGCTGTTTTTT.

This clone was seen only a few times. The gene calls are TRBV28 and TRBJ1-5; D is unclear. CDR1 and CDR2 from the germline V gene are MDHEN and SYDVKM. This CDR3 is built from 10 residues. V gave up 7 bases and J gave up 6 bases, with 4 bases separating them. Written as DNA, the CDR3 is TGTGCCAGCAATCTTCAGCCCCAGCATTTT. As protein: CASNLQPQHF.

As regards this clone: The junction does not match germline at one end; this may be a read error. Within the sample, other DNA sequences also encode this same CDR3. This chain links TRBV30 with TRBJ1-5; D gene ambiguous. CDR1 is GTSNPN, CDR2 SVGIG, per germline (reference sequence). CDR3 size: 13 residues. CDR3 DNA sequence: TGTGCCTGGAGTGGACTTAGCAATCAGCCCCAACATTTT. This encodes CAWSGLSNQPQHF.

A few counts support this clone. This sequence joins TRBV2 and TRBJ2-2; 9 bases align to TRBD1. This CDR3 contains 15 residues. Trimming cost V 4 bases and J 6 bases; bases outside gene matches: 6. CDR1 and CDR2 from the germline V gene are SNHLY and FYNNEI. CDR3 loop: CASSGGQGQAGELFF. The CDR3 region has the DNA TGTGCCAGCAGTGGGGGACAGGGTCAGGCCGGGGAGCTGTTTTTT. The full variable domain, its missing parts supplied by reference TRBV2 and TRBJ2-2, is EPEVTQTPSHQVTQMGQEVILRCVPISNHLYFYWYRQILGQKVEFLVSFYNNEISEKSEIFDDQFSVERPDGSNFTLKIRSTKLEDSAMYFCASSGGQGQAGELFFGEGSRLTVL.

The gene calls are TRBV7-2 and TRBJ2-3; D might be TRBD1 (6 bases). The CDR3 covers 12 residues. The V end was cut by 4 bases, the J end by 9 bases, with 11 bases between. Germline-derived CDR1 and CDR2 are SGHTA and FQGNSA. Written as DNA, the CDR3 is TGTGCCAGCAGCTCCGGGACACAAACGCAGTATTTT. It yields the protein CASSSGTQTQYF.

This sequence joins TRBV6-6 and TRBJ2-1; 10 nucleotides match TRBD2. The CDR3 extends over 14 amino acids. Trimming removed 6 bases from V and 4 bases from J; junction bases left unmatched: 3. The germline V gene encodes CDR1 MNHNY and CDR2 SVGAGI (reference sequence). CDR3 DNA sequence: TGTGCCAGCAGCGGACTAGCGGCATACAATGAGCAGTTCTTC. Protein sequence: CASSGLAAYNEQFF.

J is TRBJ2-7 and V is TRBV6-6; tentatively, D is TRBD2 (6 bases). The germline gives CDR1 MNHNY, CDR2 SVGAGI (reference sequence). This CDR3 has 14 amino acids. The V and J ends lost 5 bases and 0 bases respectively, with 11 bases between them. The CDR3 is CASSRDSGSYEQYF. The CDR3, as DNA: TGTGCCAGCAGTCGGGACTCCGGCTCCTACGAGCAGTACTTC.

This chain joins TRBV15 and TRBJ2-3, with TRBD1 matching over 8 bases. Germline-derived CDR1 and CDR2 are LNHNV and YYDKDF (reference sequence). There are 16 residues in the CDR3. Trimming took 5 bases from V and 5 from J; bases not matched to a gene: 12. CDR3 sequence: CATSALLGQGRDTQYF. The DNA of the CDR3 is TGTGCCACCAGCGCTCTCCTTGGACAGGGTAGAGATACGCAGTATTTT.

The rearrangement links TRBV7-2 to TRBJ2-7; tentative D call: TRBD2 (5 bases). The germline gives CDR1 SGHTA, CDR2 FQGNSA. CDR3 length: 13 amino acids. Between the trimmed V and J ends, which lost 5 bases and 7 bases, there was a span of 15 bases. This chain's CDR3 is CASSTLPPGEQYF. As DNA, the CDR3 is TGTGCCAGCAGCACCCTTCCTCCGGGAGAGCAGTACTTC.

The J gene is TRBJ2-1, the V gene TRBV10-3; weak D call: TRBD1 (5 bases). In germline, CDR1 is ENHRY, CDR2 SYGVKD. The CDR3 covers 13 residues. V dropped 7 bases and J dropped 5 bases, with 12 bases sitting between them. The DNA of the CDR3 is TGTGCCATCAAACAGGAGCGTAACAATGAGCAGTTCTTC. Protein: CAIKQERNNEQFF.

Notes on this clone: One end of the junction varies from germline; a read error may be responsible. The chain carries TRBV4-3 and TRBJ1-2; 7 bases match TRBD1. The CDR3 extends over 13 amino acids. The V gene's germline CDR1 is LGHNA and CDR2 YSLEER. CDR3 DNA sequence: TGCGCCAGCAGTCAAGACAGGGTATATGGCTACACCTTC. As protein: CASSQDRVYGYTF.

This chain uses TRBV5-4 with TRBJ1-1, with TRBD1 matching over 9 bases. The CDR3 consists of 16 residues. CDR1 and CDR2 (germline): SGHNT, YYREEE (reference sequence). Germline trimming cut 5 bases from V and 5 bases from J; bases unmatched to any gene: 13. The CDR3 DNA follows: TGTGCCAGCAGGGATCCGGGACAGGGTGTAGGGACTGAAGCTTTCTTT. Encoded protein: CASRDPGQGVGTEAFF.

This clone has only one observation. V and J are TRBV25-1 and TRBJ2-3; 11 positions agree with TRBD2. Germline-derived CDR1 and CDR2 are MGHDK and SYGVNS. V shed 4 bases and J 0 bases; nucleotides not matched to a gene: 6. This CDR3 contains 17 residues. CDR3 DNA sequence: TGTGCCAGCAGTGCCGGGACTAGCGGAGCTAGCACAGATACGCAGTATTTT. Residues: CASSAGTSGASTDTQYF.

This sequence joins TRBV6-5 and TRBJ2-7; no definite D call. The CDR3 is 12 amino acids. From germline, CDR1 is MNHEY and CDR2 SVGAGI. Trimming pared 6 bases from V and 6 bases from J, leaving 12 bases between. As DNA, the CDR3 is TGTGCCAGCAGGAAAGGGTTTGGCGAGCAGTACTTC. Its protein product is CASRKGFGEQYF.

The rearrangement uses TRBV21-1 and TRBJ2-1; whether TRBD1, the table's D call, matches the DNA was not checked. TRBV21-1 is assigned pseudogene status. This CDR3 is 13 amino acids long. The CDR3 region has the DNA TGTGCCAGCAGCAAAGGTGGGTTCAGGGTGCAGTTCTTC. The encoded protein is CASSKGGFRVQFF.

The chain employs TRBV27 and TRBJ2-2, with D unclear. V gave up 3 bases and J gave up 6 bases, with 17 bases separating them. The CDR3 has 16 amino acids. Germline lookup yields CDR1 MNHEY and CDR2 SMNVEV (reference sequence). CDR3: CASSFGSVWGSGELFF. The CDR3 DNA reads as TGTGCCAGCAGTTTCGGTTCGGTATGGGGATCCGGGGAGCTGTTTTTT.

CDR3 sequence (DNA): TGTGCCAGCAGTGAACCAGGGTACGAGCAGTACTTC. It codes for CASSEPGYEQYF. The chain combines TRBV6-1 with TRBJ2-7; D may be TRBD1 (5 bases). Trimming cost V 2 bases and J 4 bases, with 6 bases left between them. The CDR3 runs to 12 residues. Germline CDR1 is MNHNS and CDR2 is SASEGT.

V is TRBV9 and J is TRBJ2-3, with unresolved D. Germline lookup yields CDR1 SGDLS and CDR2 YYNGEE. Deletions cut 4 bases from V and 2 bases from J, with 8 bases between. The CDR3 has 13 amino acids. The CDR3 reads CASSPITTDTQYF. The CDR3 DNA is TGTGCCAGCAGCCCTATTACCACAGATACGCAGTATTTT.

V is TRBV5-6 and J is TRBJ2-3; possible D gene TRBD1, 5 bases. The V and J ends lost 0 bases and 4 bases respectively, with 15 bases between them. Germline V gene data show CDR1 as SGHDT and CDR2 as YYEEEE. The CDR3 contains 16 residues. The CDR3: CASSLVQGITPDTQYF. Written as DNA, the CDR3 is TGTGCCAGCAGCTTGGTCCAGGGAATCACACCAGATACGCAGTATTTT.

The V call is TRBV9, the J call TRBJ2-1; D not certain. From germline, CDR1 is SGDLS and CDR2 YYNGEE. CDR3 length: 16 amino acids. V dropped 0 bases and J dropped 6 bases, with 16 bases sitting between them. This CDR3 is CASSVGGSQSSNEQFF. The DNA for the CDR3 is TGTGCCAGCAGCGTAGGAGGCTCCCAATCTTCCAATGAGCAGTTCTTC. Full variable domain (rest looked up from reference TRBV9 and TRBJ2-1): DSGVTQTPKHLITATGQRVTLRCSPRSGDLSVYWYQQSLDQGLQFLIQYYNGEERAKGNILERFSAQQFPDLHSELNLSSLELGDSALYFCASSVGGSQSSNEQFFGPGTRLTVL.

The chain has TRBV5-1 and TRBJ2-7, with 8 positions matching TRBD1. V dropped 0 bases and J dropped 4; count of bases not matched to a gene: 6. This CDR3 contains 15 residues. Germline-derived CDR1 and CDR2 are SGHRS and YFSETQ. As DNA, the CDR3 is TGCGCCAGCAGCTTGGACGGACAGGGTCATTACGAGCAGTACTTC. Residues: CASSLDGQGHYEQYF.

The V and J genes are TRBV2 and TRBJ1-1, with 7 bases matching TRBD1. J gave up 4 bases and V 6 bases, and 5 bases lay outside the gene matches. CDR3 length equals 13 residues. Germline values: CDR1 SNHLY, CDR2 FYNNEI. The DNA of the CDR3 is TGTGCCAGCAGGGAGGGGGCAAGCACTGAAGCTTTCTTT. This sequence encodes CASREGASTEAFF.